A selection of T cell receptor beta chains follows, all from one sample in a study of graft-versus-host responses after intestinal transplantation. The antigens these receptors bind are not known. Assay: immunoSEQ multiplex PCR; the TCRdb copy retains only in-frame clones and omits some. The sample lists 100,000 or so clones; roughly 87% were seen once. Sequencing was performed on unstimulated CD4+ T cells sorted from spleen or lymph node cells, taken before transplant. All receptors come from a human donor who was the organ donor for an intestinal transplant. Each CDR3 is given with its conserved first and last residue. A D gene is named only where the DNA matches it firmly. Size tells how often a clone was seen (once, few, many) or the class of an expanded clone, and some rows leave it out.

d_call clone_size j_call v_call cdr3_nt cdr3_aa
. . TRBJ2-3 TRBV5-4 TGTGCCAGCAGCTTATTGACTTATACTAGCACAGATACGCAGTATTTT CASSLLTYTSTDTQYF
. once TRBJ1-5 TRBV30 TGTGCCTGGAGTGTAGGACCGAATCAGCCCCAGCATTTT CAWSVGPNQPQHF
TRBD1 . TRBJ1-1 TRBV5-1 TGCGCCAGCAGCCGTTTAGGACAGGGGGCAAGAGGGGGCATGAACACTGAAGCTTTCTTT CASSRLGQGARGGMNTEAFF
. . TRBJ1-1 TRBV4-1 TGCGCCAGCAGCGAAATACAGGAAAGTCGGACTGAAGCTTTCTTT CASSEIQESRTEAFF
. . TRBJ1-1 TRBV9 TGTGCCAGCAGCGTAGGGGTTTCGAACACTGAAGCTTTCTTT CASSVGVSNTEAFF
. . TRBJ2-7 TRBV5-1 TGCGCCAGCGGCGACCGGGACCCGGTCAGGGAGCAGTACTTC CASGDRDPVREQYF
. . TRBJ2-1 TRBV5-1 TGCGCCAGCAGCGAGCGGGCAAGCTCCTACAATGAGCAGTTCTTC CASSERASSYNEQFF
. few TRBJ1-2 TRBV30 TGTGCCGGACGGACAATTGGAGATCTAGGATTTTATGGCTACACCTTC CAGRTIGDLGFYGYTF
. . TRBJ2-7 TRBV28 TGTGCCAGCAGGCCACAGGGAGGATACGAGCAGTACTTC CASRPQGGYEQYF
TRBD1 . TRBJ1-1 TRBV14 TGTGCCAGCAGCCCACCGACAGGGGGGAACACTGAAGCTTTCTTT CASSPPTGGNTEAFF
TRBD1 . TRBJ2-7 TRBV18 TGTGCCAGCTCACCGGGACAGGGACCCTACGAGCAGTACTTC CASSPGQGPYEQYF
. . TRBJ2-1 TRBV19 TGTGCCAGTAGTATGAAGACCACGGTAGGGCACAATGAGCAGTTCTTC CASSMKTTVGHNEQFF
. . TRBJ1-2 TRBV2 TGTGCCAGCCGGGCCGGGGTGAGCTATGGCTACACCTTC CASRAGVSYGYTF
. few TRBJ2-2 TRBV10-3 TGTGCCATCAGGGCGACCGGGGAGCTGTTTTTT CAIRATGELFF
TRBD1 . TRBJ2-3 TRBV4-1 TGCGCCAGCAGCCCGCAGGGGGAGGATACGCAGTATTTT CASSPQGEDTQYF
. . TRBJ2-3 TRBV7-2 TGTGCCAGCAGACTAGACAGTAACACAGATACGCAGTATTTT CASRLDSNTDTQYF
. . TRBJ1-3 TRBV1 TGCACCAGCAGCAGGACAGGGGAAGGAGGAAACACCATATATTTT CTSSRTGEGGNTIYF
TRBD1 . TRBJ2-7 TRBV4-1 TGCGCCAGCAGCCAAGGCCGGGACAGGCTAGCAGGGAGCTCCTACGAGCAGTACTTC CASSQGRDRLAGSSYEQYF
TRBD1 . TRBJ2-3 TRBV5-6 TGTGCCAGCAGCTTGCCGTCGACAGGGCGGTCAGATACGCAGTATTTT CASSLPSTGRSDTQYF
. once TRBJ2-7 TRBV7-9 TGTGCCAGCGGATACGAGCAGTACTTC CASGYEQYF
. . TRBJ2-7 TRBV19 TGTGCCAGTAGTACGGTGGCTACGCGGGAGCAGTACTTC CASSTVATREQYF
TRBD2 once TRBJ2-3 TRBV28 TGTGCCAGCAGGAAAGCGGGGGAAACAGATACGCAGTATTTT CASRKAGETDTQYF
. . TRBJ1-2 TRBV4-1 TGCGCCAGCAGCCATTCCGGTGGGGGGGCGACCGGCTACACCTTC CASSHSGGGATGYTF
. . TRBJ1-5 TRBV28 TGTGCCAGCAGTTCTACAGGGCCGAGCAATCAGCCCCAGCATTTT CASSSTGPSNQPQHF
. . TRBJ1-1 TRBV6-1 TGTGCCAGCAGTGAAATCTCTACGGTTAACACTGAAGCTTTCTTT CASSEISTVNTEAFF
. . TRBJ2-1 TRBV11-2 TGTGCCAGCAGCTTAATTAAGGGGGGGGTCCGACTCCAAGATGAGCAGTTCTTC CASSLIKGGVRLQDEQFF
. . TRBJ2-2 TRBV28 TGTGCCAGCAGGATGCGGGGTTCGTATGTCACCGGGGAGCTGTTTTTT CASRMRGSYVTGELFF
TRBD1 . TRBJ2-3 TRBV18 TGTGCCAGCTCACCATTCCAACAGGGGGGCGCAGATACGCAGTATTTT CASSPFQQGGADTQYF
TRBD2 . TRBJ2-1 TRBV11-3 TGTGCCAGCAGCTTAGAAAGCGGGGAAGGAGATGAGCAGTTCTTC CASSLESGEGDEQFF
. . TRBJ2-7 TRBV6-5 TGTGCCAGCAGTAGGTCTTGGGGGCCCTACGAGCAGTACTTC CASSRSWGPYEQYF
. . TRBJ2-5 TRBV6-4 TGTGCCAGCAGGACGGGGGAAGAGACCCAGTACTTC CASRTGEETQYF
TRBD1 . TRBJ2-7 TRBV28 TGTGCCAGCAGTCCCCGGCTTACAGGGGACGACGAGCAGTACTTC CASSPRLTGDDEQYF
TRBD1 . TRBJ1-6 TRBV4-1 TGCGCCAGCAGCCAACGCCCCAGACAGGGGAAAGCCGATAATTCACCCCTCCACTTT CASSQRPRQGKADNSPLHF
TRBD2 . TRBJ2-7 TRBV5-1 TGCGCCAGCAGCTTGGAACTAGCGGGGATGTACGAGCAGTACTTC CASSLELAGMYEQYF
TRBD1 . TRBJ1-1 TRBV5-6 TGTGCCAGCAGCTTGGGCCCAGGGGGCACTGAAGCTTTCTTT CASSLGPGGTEAFF
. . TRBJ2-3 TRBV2 TGTGCCAGCAGTGAAGATCCCGCGCCCACAGATACGCAGTATTTT CASSEDPAPTDTQYF
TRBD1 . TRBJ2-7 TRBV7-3 TGTGCCAGCAGCTCCGGGACAGCGTTTTACGAGCAGTACTTC CASSSGTAFYEQYF
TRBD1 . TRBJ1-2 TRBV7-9 TGTGCCAGCAGCCACGCCTGGACAGGGGGCTATGGCTACACCTTC CASSHAWTGGYGYTF
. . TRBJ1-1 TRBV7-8 TGTGCCAGCAGCTTAGTCCAGGGACTGGGGACTGAAGCTTTCTTT CASSLVQGLGTEAFF
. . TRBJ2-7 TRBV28 TGTGCCAGCCAGCCCGAAGGAGGGGGCGGGCACGAGCAGTACTTC CASQPEGGGGHEQYF
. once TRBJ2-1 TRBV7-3 TGTGCCAGCAGCTTAAGGCCCCGGTCTGGGACCGATGAGCAGTTCTTC CASSLRPRSGTDEQFF
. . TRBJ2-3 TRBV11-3 TGTGCCAGCAGCCTCGGGACAATGTTCCCAGATACGCAGTATTTT CASSLGTMFPDTQYF
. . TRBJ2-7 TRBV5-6 TGTGCCAGCAGCTTGAATGTAGTTTTCGGCCATGCGACCTACGAGCAGTACTTC CASSLNVVFGHATYEQYF
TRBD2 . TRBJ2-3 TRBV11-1 TGTGCCAGCAGCTTATCTTACGGGGGGGAGATAGATACGCAGTATTTT CASSLSYGGEIDTQYF
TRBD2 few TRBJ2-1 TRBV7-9 TGTGCCAGCAGCTCACCAGGACTAGCGGGAAATGAGCAGTTCTTC CASSSPGLAGNEQFF
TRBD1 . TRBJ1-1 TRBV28 TGTGCCAGCAGACCCGGGACAGGGGCTAAGAACACTGAAGCTTTCTTT CASRPGTGAKNTEAFF
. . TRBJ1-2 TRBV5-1 TGCGCCAGCAGCTTGAGTATGAGTACGCCTAATGGCTACACCTTC CASSLSMSTPNGYTF
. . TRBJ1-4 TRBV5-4 TGTGCCAGCAGCTTGGGCCCCACGGGGGGAACTAATGAAAAACTGTTTTTT CASSLGPTGGTNEKLFF
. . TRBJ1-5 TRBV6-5 TGTGCCAGCAGTACCCACGACAGGCAGCCCCAGCATTTT CASSTHDRQPQHF
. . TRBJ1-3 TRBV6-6 TGTGCCAGCAGTTCCCCGGATAGGGGCTCTGGAAACACCATATATTTT CASSSPDRGSGNTIYF
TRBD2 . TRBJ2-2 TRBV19 TGTGCCAGTAGTGCCCGACTAGCGAGCACCGGGGAGCTGTTTTTT CASSARLASTGELFF
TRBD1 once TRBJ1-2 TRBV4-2 TGTGCCAGCAGCCCCCGACCGGGACAGGGGGCGCCTCACTATGGCTACACCTTC CASSPRPGQGAPHYGYTF
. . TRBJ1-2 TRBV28 TGTGCCAGCAGTTTAAGTGCGGGACGGTCTAACTATGGCTACACCTTC CASSLSAGRSNYGYTF
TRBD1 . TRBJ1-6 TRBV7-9 TGTGCCAGCAGCTCGACAGGGGGCATAAATTCACCCCTCCACTTT CASSSTGGINSPLHF
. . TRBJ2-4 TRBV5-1 TGCGCCAGCAGCCCTCGAGAGGGAACCAAAAACATTCAGTACTTC CASSPREGTKNIQYF
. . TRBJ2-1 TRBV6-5 TGTGCCAGCAGTTACTCGGGACCTTACAATGAGCAGTTCTTC CASSYSGPYNEQFF
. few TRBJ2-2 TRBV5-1 TGCGCCAGCAGCTTGTCAGGCACCGGGGAGCTGTTTTTT CASSLSGTGELFF